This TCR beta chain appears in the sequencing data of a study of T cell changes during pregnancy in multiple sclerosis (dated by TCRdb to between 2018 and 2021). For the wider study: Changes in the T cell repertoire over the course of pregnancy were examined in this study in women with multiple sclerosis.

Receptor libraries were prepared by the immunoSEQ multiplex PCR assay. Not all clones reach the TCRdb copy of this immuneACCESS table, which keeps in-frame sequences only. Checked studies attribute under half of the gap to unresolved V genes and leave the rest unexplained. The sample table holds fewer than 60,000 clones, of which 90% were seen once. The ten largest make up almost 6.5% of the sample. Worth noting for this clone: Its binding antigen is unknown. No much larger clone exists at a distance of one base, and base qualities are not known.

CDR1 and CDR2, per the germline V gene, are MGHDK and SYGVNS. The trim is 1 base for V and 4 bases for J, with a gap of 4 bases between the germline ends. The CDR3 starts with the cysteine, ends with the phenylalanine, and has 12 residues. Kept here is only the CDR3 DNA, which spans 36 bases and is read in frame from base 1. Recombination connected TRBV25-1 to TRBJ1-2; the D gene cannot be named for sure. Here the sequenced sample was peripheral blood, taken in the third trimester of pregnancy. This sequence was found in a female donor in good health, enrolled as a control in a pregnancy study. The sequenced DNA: TGTGCCAGCAGTGAATTCGGCTATGGCTACACCTTC. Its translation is CASSEFGYGYTF.